The 21 T cell receptor beta chains below were found in one sample sequenced in a study of cytomegalovirus exposure and HLA in healthy donors. The PCR was carried out with 60 Vbeta primers and 13 Jbeta primers. Data came from immunoSEQ multiplex PCR; TCRdb stores just in-frame clones and leaves some out. The table shows about 63,000 clones, with approximately 73% occurring only once. The sequenced material came from PBMCs. Receptors were obtained from a man aged 50-60 years in good health and CMV-seronegative.

The chain combines TRBV7-9 with TRBJ2-3, with 11 bases that match TRBD1. The junction had 9 bases not matched to a gene; V was cut back by 5 bases and J by 5 bases. The CDR3 sequence is 16 residues long. Germline V lookup: CDR1 SEHNR, CDR2 FQNEAQ (reference sequence). CDR3 amino acids: CASSLYQGQGEDTQYF. The DNA of the CDR3 is TGTGCCAGCAGCCTCTACCAGGGACAGGGGGAAGATACGCAGTATTTT.

The chain is built from TRBV9 and TRBJ2-7, with 8 bases fitting TRBD1. This CDR3 has 15 amino acids. CDR1 and CDR2 from the germline V gene are SGDLS and YYNGEE. V shed 1 base and J 6 bases; nucleotides not matched to a gene: 9. The CDR3 DNA reads as TGTGCCAGCAGCGTACTGGGACAGGCCATGGGCGAGCAGTACTTC. The encoded protein is CASSVLGQAMGEQYF.

The V gene is TRBV19, the J gene TRBJ2-3, with D tentatively TRBD2 (5 bases). The germline gives CDR1 LNHDA, CDR2 SQIVND (reference sequence). Deletions cut 4 bases from V and 5 bases from J, with 13 bases between. CDR3 size: 14 residues. CDR3 DNA sequence: TGTGCCAGTAGTACCCAGGTGGGAGAAGATACGCAGTATTTT. It translates to CASSTQVGEDTQYF. The entire variable domain, with the rest obtained from reference TRBV19 and TRBJ2-3, is as follows: DGGITQSPKYLFRKEGQNVTLSCEQNLNHDAMYWYRQDPGQGLRLIYYSQIVNDFQKGDIAEGYSVSREKKESFPLTVTSAQKNPTAFYLCASSTQVGEDTQYFGPGTRLTVL.

Of note for this clone: A read error may account for a junction end that differs from germline. The gene calls are TRBV7-7 and TRBJ2-5, with a tentative D call TRBD2 (5 bases). The CDR3 covers 15 residues. Germline V CDR1 and CDR2: SSHAT, FNYEAQ (reference sequence). The DNA of the CDR3 is TGTGCTAGCAGCCTAGGCGGCGGTGGAGGAGAGACCCAGTACTTC. Amino acid sequence: CASSLGGGGGETQYF.

The chain has TRBV10-2 and TRBJ1-5; possibly TRBD1 for D (5 bases). The CDR3 extends over 13 amino acids. V gave up 6 bases and J gave up 7 bases, with 13 bases separating them. Germline V gene lookup returns CDR1 WSHSY and CDR2 SAAADI. The CDR3 reads CASRSGRDQPQHF. CDR3 coding DNA: TGCGCCAGCAGATCGGGGAGGGACCAGCCCCAGCATTTT.

The J gene is TRBJ1-5, the V gene TRBV2, with 10 bases lining up with TRBD1. Germline CDR1 SNHLY, CDR2 FYNNEI. This CDR3 has 14 residues. V lost 6 bases, J lost 4 bases, and 3 bases stayed unmatched. CDR3 residues: CASRPGQGNQPQHF. The CDR3 DNA sequence: TGTGCCAGCAGGCCGGGACAGGGGAATCAGCCCCAGCATTTT.

The chain has TRBV4-1 and TRBJ1-2; D is ambiguous. V gave up 1 base and J gave up 5 bases, with 14 bases separating them. This CDR3 is built from 15 residues. Germline assignment: CDR1 MGHRA and CDR2 YSYEKL. This CDR3 is CASSQVVPSRYGYTF. DNA for the CDR3: TGCGCCAGCAGCCAAGTTGTCCCTTCGCGGTATGGCTACACCTTC.

The chain has TRBV10-3 and TRBJ2-7; 7 nucleotides line up with TRBD1. The length of the CDR3 is 13 residues. CDR1 ENHRY and CDR2 SYGVKD come from the germline V gene. With 8 bases clipped from V and 3 bases from J, the junction kept 7 bases outside the gene matches. The CDR3 DNA reads as TGTGCCATCGCTTGGGACAGAAACTACGAGCAGTACTTC. It encodes CAIAWDRNYEQYF.

The chain joins TRBV18 to TRBJ2-1; 11 positions match TRBD2. This CDR3 contains 16 residues. Germline CDR1 and CDR2: KGHSH and LQKENI. V shed 4 bases, J shed 5 bases, and the junction held 7 bases outside the gene matches. In DNA, the CDR3 is TGTGCCAGCTCACGGTGGGGACTAGCGGAAGACAATGAGCAGTTCTTC. Translating it yields CASSRWGLAEDNEQFF.

V and J are TRBV6-5 and TRBJ1-2, with D uncertain. Germline CDR1 is MNHEY and CDR2 is SVGAGI. The CDR3 is 15 amino acids. The V end was cut by 0 bases, the J end by 6 bases, with 14 bases between. Written as DNA, the CDR3 is TGTGCCAGCAGTTACTCGACCGCACGTGGAGATGGCTACACCTTC. Translation gives CASSYSTARGDGYTF.

This clone was seen only a few times. The chain links TRBV2 to TRBJ1-6; 10 bases fit TRBD1. Per the germline V gene, CDR1 is SNHLY and CDR2 is FYNNEI. Trimming took 8 bases from V and 13 from J; bases not matched to a gene: 11. The CDR3 loop spans 14 amino acids. This CDR3 reads CASDLQGQGLPLHF. In DNA form, the CDR3 reads TGTGCCAGCGACCTCCAGGGACAGGGGTTGCCCCTCCACTTT.

The chain has TRBV30 and TRBJ1-1; 7 bases line up with TRBD1. This CDR3 is built from 12 residues. Trimming removed 8 bases from V and 2 bases from J; junction bases left unmatched: 5. Germline V gives CDR1 GTSNPN, CDR2 SVGIG (reference sequence). This CDR3 is CALDRSNTEAFF. The CDR3 DNA reads TGTGCCCTGGACAGGTCTAACACTGAAGCTTTCTTT.

The rearrangement uses TRBV15 and TRBJ1-2; D ambiguous. In germline, CDR1 is LNHNV, CDR2 YYDKDF (reference sequence). The ends were cut back, 0 bases at V and 4 bases at J, with 15 bases in the middle. This CDR3 spans 16 amino acids. CDR3 in DNA: TGTGCCACCAGCAGAGATTTGGGAGATTTCGTCTATGGCTACACCTTC. It yields the protein CATSRDLGDFVYGYTF.

For this clone: The same CDR3 is also encoded by other DNA sequences in this sample. The rearrangement links TRBV15 to TRBJ1-3; D uncertain. Germline lookup yields CDR1 LNHNV and CDR2 YYDKDF (reference sequence). V shed 3 bases and J shed 4 bases, with 10 bases lying between them. The CDR3 covers 14 residues. The CDR3 region has the DNA TGTGCCACCAGCAGCCGGGAAGCAGGAAACACCATATATTTT. It encodes CATSSREAGNTIYF.

This clone was found a few times. The V gene is TRBV29-1, the J gene TRBJ1-1, with D maybe TRBD1 (6 bases). Looked up from germline, CDR1 is SQVTM and CDR2 is ANQGSEA. The V end lost 7 bases, the J end lost 11 bases, and 20 bases lay between the germline ends. The CDR3 sequence is 12 residues long. The CDR3 sequence: CSAGEGGTKAFF. The CDR3 DNA reads as TGCAGCGCGGGGGAGGGGGGGACGAAGGCTTTCTTT.

DNA of the CDR3: TGTGCCAGCAGTGAATATGTGGACAGGGCTGCGCTTTGGGATGGCTACACCTTC. This translates into CASSEYVDRAALWDGYTF. V usage is TRBV25-1 and J usage is TRBJ1-2; 8 nucleotides align to TRBD1. The germline V gene has CDR1 MGHDK and CDR2 SYGVNS. After removal of 0 bases from V and 6 bases from J, the junction contained 15 bases not matched to a gene. There are 18 residues in the CDR3.

V usage is TRBV10-3 and J usage is TRBJ1-5, with 7 bases fitting TRBD1. This CDR3 has 15 amino acids. Germline-derived CDR1 and CDR2 are ENHRY and SYGVKD. V trimming: 2 bases; J trimming: 4 bases; junction bases outside the gene matches: 5. The CDR3 nucleotides are TGTGCCATCAGTGAGAAGGGACAGACAAATCAGCCCCAGCATTTT. It translates to CAISEKGQTNQPQHF.

The chain has TRBV11-3 and TRBJ2-1; TRBD2 agrees at 14 bases. This CDR3 region has 16 residues. CDR1 is SGHNT, CDR2 YENEEA, per germline. V lost 2 bases and J lost 9; bases outside the gene matches: 6. As DNA, the CDR3 is TGTGCCAGCAGCTTATTGGGGACTAGCGGGGGAGGTGAGCAGTTCTTC. Protein product: CASSLLGTSGGGEQFF.

The chain uses TRBV7-9 and TRBJ2-7; TRBD1 agrees at 12 bases. The CDR3 covers 15 residues. CDR1 and CDR2 (germline): SEHNR, FQNEAQ (reference sequence). The ends lost 2 bases at V and 4 bases at J; junction bases unmatched: 3. The CDR3 loop is CASSLQGQGAYEQYF. The CDR3 nucleotides read TGTGCCAGCAGCTTACAGGGACAGGGGGCTTACGAGCAGTACTTC.

The chain combines TRBV6-5 with TRBJ2-3; D uncertain. V was shortened by 6 bases and J by 1 base, with 8 bases between the two germline ends. CDR1 and CDR2 (germline): MNHEY, SVGAGI. This CDR3 contains 13 residues. CDR3 sequence: CASRVGGTDTQYF. The CDR3 DNA sequence: TGTGCCAGCAGGGTCGGTGGCACAGATACGCAGTATTTT.

The chain carries TRBV2 and TRBJ2-7, with D hard to call. CDR1 is SNHLY and CDR2 is FYNNEI in the germline V gene. The CDR3 has 12 residues. V was cut by 5 bases and J by 3 bases, with 8 bases left in between. The CDR3 nucleotides read TGTGCCAGCAGTACCGGGTTCTACGAGCAGTACTTC. Protein product: CASSTGFYEQYF.